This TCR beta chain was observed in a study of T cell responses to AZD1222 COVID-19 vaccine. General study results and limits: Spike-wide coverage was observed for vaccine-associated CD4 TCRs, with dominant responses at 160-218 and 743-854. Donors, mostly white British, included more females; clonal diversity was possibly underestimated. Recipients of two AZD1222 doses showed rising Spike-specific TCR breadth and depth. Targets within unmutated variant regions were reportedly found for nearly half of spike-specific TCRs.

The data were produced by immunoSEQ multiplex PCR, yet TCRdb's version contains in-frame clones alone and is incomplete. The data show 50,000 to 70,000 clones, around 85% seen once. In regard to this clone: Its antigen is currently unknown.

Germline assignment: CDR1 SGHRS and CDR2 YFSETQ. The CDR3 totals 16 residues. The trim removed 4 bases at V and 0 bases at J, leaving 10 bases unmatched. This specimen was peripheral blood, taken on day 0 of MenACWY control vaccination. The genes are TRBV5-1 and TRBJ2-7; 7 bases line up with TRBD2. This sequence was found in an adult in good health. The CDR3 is CASSPQAGVSSYEQYF. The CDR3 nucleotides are TGCGCCAGCAGCCCTCAGGCGGGAGTGAGCTCCTACGAGCAGTACTTC.